These T cell receptor beta chains were read from a single sample in a study of blood T cells in healthy people across ages. One entry per CDR3 protein results from TCRdb running MiXCR on the 5' RACE reads. The sample shows 800,000 to 950,000 distinct CDR3 sequences, almost 30% of them seen only once. This same sample was also part of a study on T cells of mothers and their children.

The sequenced material came from blood. Receptor source: a woman in her 40s in good health. CDR3s include the opening cysteine and the closing phenylalanine or tryptophan. A D gene is named only where the DNA matches it firmly. Not all rows give a size; the values are once, few, many and, for expanded clones, a class.

V	J	D	size	DNA	CDR3
TRBV20-1	TRBJ1-2	TRBD1	many	TGCAGTGCTCCAGACAGGGGTATCAACTATGGCTACACCTTC	CSAPDRGINYGYTF
TRBV7-8	TRBJ1-6	NA	NA	TGTGCCAGCAGCTTAGCTCCGAATTCACCCCTCCACTTT	CASSLAPNSPLHF
TRBV9	TRBJ1-2	NA	NA	TGTGCCAGCAGCGTAGAAATGATTGCTAACTATGGCTACACCTTC	CASSVEMIANYGYTF
TRBV20-1	TRBJ1-2	NA	NA	TGCAGTGCTATTAAATCGGGAACAGGCTATGGCTACACCTTC	CSAIKSGTGYGYTF
TRBV4-1	TRBJ1-5	NA	NA	TGCGCCAGCAGCCACCCCTGCGGAAGTCAGCCCCAGCATTTT	CASSHPCGSQPQHF
TRBV7-6	TRBJ2-3	NA	NA	TGTGCCAGCAGCCTCTCGGGACTTGGCACAGATACGCAGTATTTT	CASSLSGLGTDTQYF
TRBV28	TRBJ2-7	NA	few	TGTGCCAGCAGTTTTCCGGGCCGCGACGAGCAGTACTTC	CASSFPGRDEQYF
TRBV29-1	TRBJ1-1	NA	NA	TGCAGCGGTGGTGGGGGGGGGATGGCTGAAGCTTTCTTT	CSGGGGGMAEAFF
TRBV6-5	TRBJ2-1	NA	many	TGTGCCAGCAGGAGTCCGGGACGGATTAACAATGAGCAGTTCTTC	CASRSPGRINNEQFF
TRBV10-3	TRBJ2-3	TRBD2	few	TGTGCCATCAGTGAAGGGGCGGGGGGGATCACAGATACGCAGTATTTT	CAISEGAGGITDTQYF
TRBV10-3	TRBJ1-2	NA	NA	TGTGCCATCAGTGAGGGCTCAGTCCTCAGCAGCCATGGCTACACCTTC	CAISEGSVLSSHGYTF
TRBV7-7	TRBJ2-7	TRBD2	many	TGTGCTAGCCGCCCAATAGCGGGGACGGCCTACGAGCAGTACTTC	CASRPIAGTAYEQYF
TRBV6-5	TRBJ1-3	TRBD1	NA	TGTGCCAGCAGGCGACAGGGGGCTAAGAACACCATATATTTT	CASRRQGAKNTIYF
TRBV20-1	TRBJ2-7	TRBD1	few	TGCAGTGCGAGACAGGGGATGAGTTCCTACGAGCAGTACTTC	CSARQGMSSYEQYF
TRBV5-5	TRBJ2-1	NA	NA	TGTGCCAGCATAGCCCGCGGGGGCCCTAACAATGAGCAGTTCTTC	CASIARGGPNNEQFF
TRBV29-1	TRBJ2-1	TRBD2	NA	TGCAGCGCCCTGGCCCGGGAGGCAGCGGGGGTATACAATGAGCAGTTCTTC	CSALAREAAGVYNEQFF
TRBV7-8	TRBJ2-1	NA	many	TGTGCCAGCAGCTTAGGTGTCAGGGCCTACAATGAGCAGTTCTTC	CASSLGVRAYNEQFF
TRBV18	TRBJ1-5	NA	NA	TGTGCCAGCTCACCCGGGGACGCCAATCAGCCCCAGCATTTT	CASSPGDANQPQHF
TRBV29-1	TRBJ2-3	NA	NA	TGCAGCGTTTCCCTGGATCCAGATACGCAGTATTTT	CSVSLDPDTQYF
TRBV20-1	TRBJ2-7	NA	NA	TGCAGTGCCTCCGGGGAAGCTTTCTACGAGCAGTACTTC	CSASGEAFYEQYF
TRBV5-1	TRBJ2-2	NA	NA	TGCGCCAGCACCCCAATGGGTAGCACCGGGGAGCTGTTTTTT	CASTPMGSTGELFF